The present T cell receptor beta chain was sequenced within a study of T cell changes during pregnancy in multiple sclerosis. The method was immunoSEQ multiplex PCR; TCRdb's version includes in-frame clones alone and lacks a portion of them. The sample shows 75,000 to 95,000 clones, about 93% of them seen only once. The specimen was CD4+ T cells from peripheral blood mononuclear cells, collected after pregnancy. The clonotype comes from a female donor with multiple sclerosis, enrolled in a pregnancy study.

The CDR3 protein is CSVADRGGPWKQYF. The CDR3 nucleotides read TGCAGCGTTGCGGACAGGGGGGGGCCCTGGAAGCAGTACTTC. This sequence joins TRBV29-1 and TRBJ2-7, with 10 positions matching TRBD1. This CDR3 has 14 amino acids. From germline, CDR1 is SQVTM and CDR2 ANQGSEA. The V gene end was trimmed by 4 bases and the J gene end by 8 bases; junction bases not matched to a gene: 11.